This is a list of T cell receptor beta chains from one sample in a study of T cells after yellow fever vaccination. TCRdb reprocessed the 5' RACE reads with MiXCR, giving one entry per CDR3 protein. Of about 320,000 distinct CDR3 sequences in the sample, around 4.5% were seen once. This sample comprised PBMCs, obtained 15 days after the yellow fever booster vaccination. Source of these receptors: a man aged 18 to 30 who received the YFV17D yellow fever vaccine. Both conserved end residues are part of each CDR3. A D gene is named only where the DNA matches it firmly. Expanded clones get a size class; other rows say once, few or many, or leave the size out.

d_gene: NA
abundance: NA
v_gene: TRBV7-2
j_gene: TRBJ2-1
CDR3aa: CASSLNMGTAGF
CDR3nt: TGTGCCAGCAGCTTAAACATGGGGACCGCGGGCTTC

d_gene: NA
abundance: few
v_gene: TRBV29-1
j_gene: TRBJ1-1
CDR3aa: CSVEGGLYTEAFF
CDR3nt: TGCAGCGTTGAAGGAGGGTTGTACACTGAAGCTTTCTTT

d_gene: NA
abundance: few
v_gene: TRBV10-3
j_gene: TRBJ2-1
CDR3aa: CAISVTRSFGYEQFF
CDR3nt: TGTGCCATCAGTGTCACCCGGTCCTTCGGGTATGAGCAGTTCTTC

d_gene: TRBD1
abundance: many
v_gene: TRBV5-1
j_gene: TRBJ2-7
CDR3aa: CASSDRTGDYEQYF
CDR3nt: TGCGCCAGCAGCGATCGGACAGGGGACTACGAGCAGTACTTC

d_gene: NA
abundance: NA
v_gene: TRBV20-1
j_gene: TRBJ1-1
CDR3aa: CSARDLGNTEAFF
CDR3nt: TGCAGTGCTAGAGATCTGGGGAACACTGAAGCTTTCTTT

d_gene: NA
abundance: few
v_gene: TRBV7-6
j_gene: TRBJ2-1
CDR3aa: CASRRWETGFNEQFF
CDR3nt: TGTGCCAGCAGGAGGTGGGAGACAGGATTTAATGAGCAGTTCTTC

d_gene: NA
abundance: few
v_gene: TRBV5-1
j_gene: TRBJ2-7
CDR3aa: CAMNPGLRPYEQYF
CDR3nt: TGCGCCATGAATCCCGGGTTAAGGCCTTACGAGCAGTACTTC

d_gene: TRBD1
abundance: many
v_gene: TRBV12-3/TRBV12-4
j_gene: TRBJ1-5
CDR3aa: CASSRDSIRGQPQHF
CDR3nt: TGTGCCAGCAGCCGGGACAGTATCAGAGGTCAGCCCCAGCATTTT

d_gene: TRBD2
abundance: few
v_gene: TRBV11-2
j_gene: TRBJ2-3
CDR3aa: CASRPTSGGADTQYF
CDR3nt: TGTGCCAGCAGGCCCACTAGCGGGGGGGCAGATACGCAGTATTTT

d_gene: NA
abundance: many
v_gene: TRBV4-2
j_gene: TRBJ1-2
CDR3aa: CASSQVRTDGYTF
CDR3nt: TGTGCCAGCAGCCAAGTTCGGACGGATGGCTACACCTTC

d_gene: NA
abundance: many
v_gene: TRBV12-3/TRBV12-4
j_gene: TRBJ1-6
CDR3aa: CASSPGTRSPLHF
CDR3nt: TGTGCCAGCAGTCCAGGGACTCGGTCACCCCTCCACTTT

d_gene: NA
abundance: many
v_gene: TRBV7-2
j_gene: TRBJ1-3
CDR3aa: CASSFQGTSGNTIYF
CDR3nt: TGTGCCAGCAGCTTCCAGGGGACATCTGGAAACACCATATATTTT

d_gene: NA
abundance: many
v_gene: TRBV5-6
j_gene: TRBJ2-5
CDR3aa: CASSGPYQETQYF
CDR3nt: TGTGCCAGCAGCGGACCGTACCAAGAGACCCAGTACTTC

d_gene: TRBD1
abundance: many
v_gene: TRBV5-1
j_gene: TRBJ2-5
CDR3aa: CASQIGTGEETQYF
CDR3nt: TGCGCCAGCCAGATCGGGACAGGGGAAGAGACCCAGTACTTC

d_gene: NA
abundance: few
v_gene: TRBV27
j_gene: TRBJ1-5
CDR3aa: CASSPTVHQPQHF
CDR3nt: TGTGCCAGCAGTCCGACAGTGCATCAGCCCCAGCATTTT

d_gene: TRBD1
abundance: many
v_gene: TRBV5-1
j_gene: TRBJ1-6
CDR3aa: CASSSQTGDNSPLHF
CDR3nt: TGCGCCAGCAGCAGCCAGACAGGGGATAATTCACCCCTCCACTTT

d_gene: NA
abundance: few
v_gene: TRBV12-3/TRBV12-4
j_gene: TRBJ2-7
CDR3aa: CASSLSPGNYEQYF
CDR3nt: TGTGCCAGCAGTTTAAGCCCAGGTAACTACGAGCAGTACTTC

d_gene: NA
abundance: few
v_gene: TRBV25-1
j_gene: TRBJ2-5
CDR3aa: CASTDRLGETQYF
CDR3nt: TGTGCCAGCACTGACCGGTTGGGGGAGACCCAGTACTTC

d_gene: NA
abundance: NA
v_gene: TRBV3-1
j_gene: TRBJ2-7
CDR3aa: CASSATEVYEQYF
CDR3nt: TGTGCCAGCAGCGCCACTGAAGTCTACGAGCAGTACTTC

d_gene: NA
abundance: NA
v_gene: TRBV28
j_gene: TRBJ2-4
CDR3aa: CASSVTGGGHIQYF
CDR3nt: TGTGCCAGCAGTGTAACAGGGGGGGGTCACATTCAGTACTTC

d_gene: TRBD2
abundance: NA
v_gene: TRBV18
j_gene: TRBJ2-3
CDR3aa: CASSREGPTDTQYF
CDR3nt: TGTGCCAGCTCACGGGAGGGGCCCACAGATACGCAGTATTTT

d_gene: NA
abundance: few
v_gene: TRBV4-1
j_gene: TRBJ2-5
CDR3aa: CASSPRLALWWETQYF
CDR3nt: TGCGCCAGCAGCCCCCGGCTAGCGCTATGGTGGGAGACCCAGTACTTC

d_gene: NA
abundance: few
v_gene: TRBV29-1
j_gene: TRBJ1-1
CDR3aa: CSVAQPITEAFF
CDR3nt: TGCAGCGTTGCCCAACCAATAACCGAAGCTTTCTTT

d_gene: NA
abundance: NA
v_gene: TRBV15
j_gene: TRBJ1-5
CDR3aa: CATVMDSNQPQHF
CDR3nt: TGTGCCACCGTAATGGATAGCAATCAGCCCCAGCATTTT

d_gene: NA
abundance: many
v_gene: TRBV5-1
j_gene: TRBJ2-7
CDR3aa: CASSLKGGPYEQYF
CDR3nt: TGCGCCAGCAGCTTAAAAGGGGGTCCCTACGAGCAGTACTTC

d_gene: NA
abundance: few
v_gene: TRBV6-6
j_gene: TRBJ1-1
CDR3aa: CASNIGGFTEAFF
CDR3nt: TGTGCCAGCAATATAGGGGGATTCACTGAAGCTTTCTTT

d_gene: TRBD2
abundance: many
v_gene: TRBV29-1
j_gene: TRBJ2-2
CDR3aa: CSAELAGGPDAGELFF
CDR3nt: TGCAGCGCCGAACTAGCGGGGGGGCCTGATGCCGGGGAGCTGTTTTTT

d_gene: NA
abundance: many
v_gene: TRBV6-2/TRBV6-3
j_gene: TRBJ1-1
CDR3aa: CASSSPAIMNTEAFF
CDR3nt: TGTGCCAGCAGTTCCCCAGCTATAATGAACACTGAAGCTTTCTTT